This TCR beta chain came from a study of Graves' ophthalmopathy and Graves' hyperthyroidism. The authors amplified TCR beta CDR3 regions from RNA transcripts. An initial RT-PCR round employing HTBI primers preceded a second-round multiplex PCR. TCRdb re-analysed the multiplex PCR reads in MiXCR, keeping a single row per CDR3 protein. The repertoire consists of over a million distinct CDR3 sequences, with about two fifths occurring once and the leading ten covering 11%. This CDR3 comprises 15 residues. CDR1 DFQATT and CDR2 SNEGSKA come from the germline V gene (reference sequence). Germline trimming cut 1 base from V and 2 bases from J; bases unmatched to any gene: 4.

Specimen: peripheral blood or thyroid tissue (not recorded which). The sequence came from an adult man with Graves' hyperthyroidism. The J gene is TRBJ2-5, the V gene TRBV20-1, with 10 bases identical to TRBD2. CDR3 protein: CSARVPTSGQETQYF. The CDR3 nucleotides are TGCAGTGCTAGAGTTCCGACTAGCGGGCAAGAGACCCAGTACTTC.